The 15 T cell receptor beta chains below come from one sample, sequenced in a study of blood T cells in healthy people across ages. The second PCR ran roughly 6 to 12 cycles with a sample-barcoded 5' primer and J-beta primers. TCRdb recomputed calls from the 5' RACE reads with MiXCR, one row per CDR3 protein. The sample lists more than 1 million distinct CDR3 sequences; more than 35% were seen once. The sample consisted of blood. Source of these receptors: a woman in her sixties or seventies in good health.

V and J are TRBV15 and TRBJ2-5; 8 bases are shared with TRBD2. The J call may be mistaken, given a closer DNA end match to TRBJ2-7. Germline V gene lookup returns CDR1 LNHNV and CDR2 YYDKDF (reference sequence). The CDR3 consists of 15 residues. The CDR3 region is CATSRELADYYEQYF. The CDR3 region has the DNA TGTGCCACCAGCAGAGAACTAGCGGATTACTACGAGCAGTACTTC.

Ten or more counts support this clonotype. V usage is TRBV30 and J usage is TRBJ2-5, with a tentative D call TRBD2 (6 bases). Germline assignment: CDR1 GTSNPN and CDR2 SVGIG (reference sequence). CDR3 length: 13 residues. Trimming took 4 bases from V and 4 from J, leaving 13 bases between them. The CDR3 DNA reads TGTGCCTGGAACTCGGGAGCGGTAGAGACCCAGTACTTC. This codes for CAWNSGAVETQYF. The full variable domain, with the rest looked up from reference TRBV30 and TRBJ2-5, is SQTIHQWPATLVQPVGSPLSLECTVEGTSNPNLYWYRQAAGRGLQLLFYSVGIGQISSEVPQNLSASRPQDRQFILSSKKLLLSDSGFYLCAWNSGAVETQYFGPGTRLLVL.

CDR3 sequence reads: CASLDSGGGVYEQYF. The CDR3 DNA is TGTGCCAGCCTTGATTCGGGAGGGGGGGTCTACGAGCAGTACTTC. The chain uses TRBV2 and TRBJ2-7; 8 bases are a match to TRBD2. Germline trimming cut 8 bases from V and 3 bases from J; bases unmatched to any gene: 12. Germline V lookup: CDR1 SNHLY, CDR2 FYNNEI. The CDR3 is 15 residues long.

This sequence joins TRBV28 and TRBJ2-3, with TRBD2 matching over 8 bases. The ends lost 2 bases at V and 4 bases at J; junction bases unmatched: 5. Germline V lookup: CDR1 MDHEN, CDR2 SYDVKM. The CDR3 consists of 15 residues. CDR3 sequence: CASSLDLAGSDTQYF. The CDR3 nucleotides are TGTGCCAGCAGTTTAGACTTAGCGGGATCAGATACGCAGTATTTT.

The chain is built from TRBV12-3 or TRBV12-4 and TRBJ1-2; D is unresolved. The CDR3 has 13 amino acids. The V end was cut by 3 bases, the J end by 7 bases, with 12 bases between. CDR3 sequence: CASSFGSAGGYTF. The CDR3 nucleotides are TGTGCCAGCAGTTTCGGGTCGGCTGGTGGCTACACCTTC.

The rearrangement joins TRBV20-1 to TRBJ2-1; D is possibly TRBD2 (5 bases). Germline-derived CDR1 and CDR2 are DFQATT and SNEGSKA (reference sequence). Trimming removed 4 bases at V and 5 bases at J, with 18 bases between. The CDR3 covers 15 residues. The CDR3 region has the DNA TGCAGTGCTAAGTCCGGGGAGCGCGCGAACAATGAGCAGTTCTTC. Amino acids: CSAKSGERANNEQFF.

This chain links TRBV7-8 with TRBJ2-7; a possible D gene is TRBD2 (5 bases). CDR1 is SGHVS and CDR2 is FQNEAQ in the germline V gene. V gave up 2 bases and J gave up 1 base, with 15 bases separating them. The CDR3 is 16 amino acids. The CDR3 DNA sequence: TGTGCCAGCAGCTTACCTCCTCAGCGGAGTTCCTACGAGCAGTACTTC. It translates to CASSLPPQRSSYEQYF.

The chain joins TRBV5-1 to TRBJ2-5; D is tentatively TRBD1 or TRBD2 (5 bases each). The DNA end lines up better with TRBJ2-7; the J call may be wrong. Looked up from germline, CDR1 is SGHRS and CDR2 is YFSETQ. CDR3 length equals 16 residues. The CDR3 here is CASKKSGRDVSYEQYF. CDR3 nucleotide sequence: TGCGCCAGCAAAAAGTCCGGCAGGGACGTTTCCTACGAGCAGTACTTC.

Written as DNA, the CDR3 is TGTGCCAGCAGTCCTCAGCGGGAGCAGTACTTC. Its translation is CASSPQREQYF. This sequence joins TRBV12-3 or TRBV12-4 and TRBJ2-5; TRBD2 aligns across 8 bases. The V segment lost 5 bases and the J segment 11 bases; nucleotides outside the gene matches: 4. The CDR3 extends over 11 amino acids.

This clonotype has more than one count but fewer than ten. The rearrangement joins TRBV7-8 to TRBJ2-1; maybe TRBD2 (6 bases). CDR3 length equals 14 residues. V lost 1 base, J lost 7 bases, and 11 bases lay in between. Germline V gives CDR1 SGHVS, CDR2 FQNEAQ. The DNA for the CDR3 is TGTGCCAGCAGCTTAGAACTAGCACCAAATGAGCAGTTCTTC. Its translation: CASSLELAPNEQFF.

This rearrangement joins TRBV28 to TRBJ1-2; 9 bases line up with TRBD1. This CDR3 is 15 amino acids long. Per germline, CDR1 MDHEN and CDR2 SYDVKM. The V segment lost 7 bases and the J segment 3 bases; nucleotides outside the gene matches: 9. In nucleotides, the CDR3 is TGTGCCAGCACATTAGGGGGGACAGGGCACTATGGCTACACCTTC. Residues: CASTLGGTGHYGYTF.

This clonotype was recorded at least ten times. V gene TRBV9 combines with J gene TRBJ2-3; no definite D call. CDR1 and CDR2 (germline): SGDLS, YYNGEE. With 0 bases removed from V and 0 bases from J, the gap between germline ends came to 11 bases. CDR3 length: 16 amino acids. CDR3 sequence (DNA): TGTGCCAGCAGCGTAGCTGACCCAGGTAGCACAGATACGCAGTATTTT. Amino acids: CASSVADPGSTDTQYF.

The chain uses TRBV5-1 and TRBJ2-5; 12 nucleotides line up with TRBD2. Germline CDR1 and CDR2: SGHRS and YFSETQ. The CDR3 runs 18 residues. With 0 bases clipped from V and 4 bases from J, the junction kept 10 bases outside the gene matches. CDR3 region: CASSLGLAGDPKRETQYF. CDR3 nucleotides: TGCGCCAGCAGCTTGGGACTAGCGGGAGATCCCAAAAGAGAGACCCAGTACTTC.

The J gene is TRBJ2-2, the V gene TRBV19; TRBD1 matches 9 bases. J gave up 3 bases and V 3 bases, and 5 bases lay outside the gene matches. This CDR3 contains 16 residues. Germline CDR1 reads LNHDA; CDR2 reads SQIVND (reference sequence). CDR3 DNA: TGTGCCAGTAGTATTTTGACAGGGGGGGACACCGGGGAGCTGTTTTTT. It specifies CASSILTGGDTGELFF. The entire variable domain, with the rest obtained from reference TRBV19 and TRBJ2-2, is as follows: DGGITQSPKYLFRKEGQNVTLSCEQNLNHDAMYWYRQDPGQGLRLIYYSQIVNDFQKGDIAEGYSVSREKKESFPLTVTSAQKNPTAFYLCASSILTGGDTGELFFGEGSRLTVL.

The rearrangement joins TRBV27 to TRBJ2-3; no firm D call. V shed 3 bases and J shed 8 bases, with 18 bases lying between them. Germline V lookup: CDR1 MNHEY, CDR2 SMNVEV (reference sequence). The CDR3 sequence is 15 residues long. CDR3 amino acids: CASSFIRAGLGTQYF. The CDR3 coding sequence is TGTGCCAGCAGTTTTATCCGGGCTGGTCTTGGTACGCAGTATTTT.